The present T cell receptor beta chain was sequenced within a study of T cells in Graves' hyperthyroidism and ophthalmopathy. This clonotype has ten or more counts. Its antigen is still unknown. Germline CDR1 and CDR2: SGHTA and FQGNSA. V was shortened by 7 bases and J by 0 bases, with 15 bases between the two germline ends. The CDR3 runs 15 residues. Study results and limitations: Ophthalmopathy got predicted by the model a median roughly six months before its onset.

The investigators amplified TCR beta CDR3 regions from RNA transcripts. First-round RT-PCR with HTBI primers amplified the TCR CDR3 region. A single record per CDR3 protein comes from TCRdb applying MiXCR to the multiplex PCR reads. Here the sample spans approximately 380,000 distinct CDR3 sequences, 18% being singletons. Subjects with ophthalmopathy showed a Clinical Activity Score no lower than 3, a NOSPECS grade no lower than 4, and a duration shorter than 3 months. Clinical symptoms, serum thyroxine, TRAb, thyroid ultrasound and orbital computed tomography established diagnosis. A roughly 10 ml volume of fresh peripheral blood provided the PBMCs.

This sequence originates from a man between 18 and 29 years old with Graves' ophthalmopathy. Material for sequencing was blood. The chain links TRBV7-2 to TRBJ1-2, with D perhaps matching TRBD1 (5 bases). The CDR3 loop is CASNQKGTANYGYTF. DNA for the CDR3: TGTGCCAGCAATCAGAAGGGGACCGCTAACTATGGCTACACCTTC.